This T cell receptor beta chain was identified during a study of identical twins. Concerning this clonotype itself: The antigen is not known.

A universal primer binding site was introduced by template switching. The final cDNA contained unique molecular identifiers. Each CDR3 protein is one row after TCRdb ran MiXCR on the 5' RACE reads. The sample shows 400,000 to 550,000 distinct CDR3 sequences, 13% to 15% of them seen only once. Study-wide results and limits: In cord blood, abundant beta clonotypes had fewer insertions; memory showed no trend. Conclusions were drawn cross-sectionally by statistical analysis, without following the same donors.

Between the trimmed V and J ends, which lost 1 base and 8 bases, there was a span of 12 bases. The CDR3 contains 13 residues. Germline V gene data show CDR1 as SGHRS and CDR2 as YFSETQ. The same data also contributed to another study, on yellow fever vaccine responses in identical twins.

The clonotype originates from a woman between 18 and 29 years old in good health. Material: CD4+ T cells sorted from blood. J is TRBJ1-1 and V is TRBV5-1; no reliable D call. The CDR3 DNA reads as TGCGCCAGCAGCTTGAATCTCGTATCGGAAGCTTTCTTT. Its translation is CASSLNLVSEAFF.